This is a list of T cell receptor beta chains from one sample in a study of OX40 agonist ivuxolimab in advanced cancers. TCRdb keeps only in-frame clones here, not all; method: immunoSEQ multiplex PCR. Of 77,000 or so clones in the sample, approximately 80% were seen once. Sequencing used CD4+ or CD8+ T cells sorted from blood, obtained in a trial of the OX40 agonist ivuxolimab. The receptor source for this set is an adult with an advanced solid tumor such as melanoma, head and neck, liver or kidney cancer. CDR3s include the opening cysteine and the closing phenylalanine or tryptophan. Fields, in order: clone size, J gene, V gene, D gene, CDR3 DNA, CDR3 protein. D genes are given only for firm matches. The size field is filled for only some rows; it gives once, few, many or a size class.

NA | TRBJ1-5 | TRBV18 | TRBD1 | TGTGCCAGCTCACCACTACAGGGGTCTCAGCCCCAGCATTTT | CASSPLQGSQPQHF
NA | TRBJ2-3 | TRBV5-1 | TRBD2 | TGCGCCAGCAGCGGTCCTAGCGGGGGGACCACAGATACGCAGTATTTT | CASSGPSGGTTDTQYF
NA | TRBJ2-7 | TRBV7-9 | NA | TGTGCCAGCAGCTTATTGGGTTACGAGCAGTACTTC | CASSLLGYEQYF
NA | TRBJ2-2 | TRBV4-3 | NA | TGCGCCAGCATGGTCACTTTATTCACCGGGGAGCTGTTTTTT | CASMVTLFTGELFF
few | TRBJ2-1 | TRBV18 | NA | TGTGCCAGCTCACCAGGGGGACCAAGTCCCTACAATGAGCAGTTCTTC | CASSPGGPSPYNEQFF
NA | TRBJ1-4 | TRBV2 | TRBD1 | TGTGCCAGCATCTTGACAGGGGATATTGAAAAACTGTTTTTT | CASILTGDIEKLFF
NA | TRBJ2-5 | TRBV7-8 | NA | TGTGCCAGCAGCTTACAGACCCTCCAAGAGACCCAGTACTTC | CASSLQTLQETQYF
NA | TRBJ2-5 | TRBV18 | NA | TGTGCCAGCTCACCACTTGGGAATCCAGAGACCCAGTACTTC | CASSPLGNPETQYF
NA | TRBJ2-5 | TRBV29-1 | NA | TGCAGCGTCGCCGTCACTTGGGAAGAGACCCAGTACTTC | CSVAVTWEETQYF
NA | TRBJ2-5 | TRBV19 | NA | TGTGCCAGTAGTATACGGCCATCAATCGCTATGGGCGAGGCCCAGTACTTC | CASSIRPSIAMGEAQYF
NA | TRBJ1-4 | TRBV28 | NA | TGTGCCAGCAGTTTCCAACCTCGCTATGCAACTAATGAAAAACTGTTTTTT | CASSFQPRYATNEKLFF
NA | TRBJ2-6 | TRBV6-6 | NA | TGTGCCAGCAGCCACCAGGGAACCGGGGCCAACGTCCTGACTTTC | CASSHQGTGANVLTF
NA | TRBJ1-5 | TRBV28 | TRBD1 | TGTGCCAGCAGCCGGACAGGGGGCACCAATCAGCCCCAGCATTTT | CASSRTGGTNQPQHF
medium-sized | TRBJ2-7 | TRBV7-9 | NA | TGTGCCAGCTCCTCCGGCAGATACTACGAGCAGTACTTC | CASSSGRYYEQYF
NA | TRBJ1-1 | TRBV7-2 | NA | TGTGCCAGCAGCTTAGCGGCCACCCCGAACACTGAAGCTTTCTTT | CASSLAATPNTEAFF
NA | TRBJ2-7 | TRBV5-4 | TRBD1 | TGTGCCAGCAGCTCCGGACAGGGTCTCCCGTACGAGCAGTACTTC | CASSSGQGLPYEQYF
NA | TRBJ1-1 | TRBV4-3 | NA | TGCGCCAGCAGCCAAGCTCCCGGGGGCAACACTGAAGCTTTCTTT | CASSQAPGGNTEAFF
NA | TRBJ2-7 | TRBV6-1 | NA | TGTGCCAGCGTTGCGACACGCGGGCGATACGAGCAGTACTTC | CASVATRGRYEQYF
few | TRBJ2-5 | TRBV13 | NA | TGTGCCAGCAGTACCCGATCTGCTCCTCGCCAAGAGACCCAGTACTTC | CASSTRSAPRQETQYF
once | TRBJ2-7 | TRBV5-1 | TRBD1 | TGCGCCAGCAGCTTGGGGCACCCCGGGACAGGGACCTACGAGCAGTACTTC | CASSLGHPGTGTYEQYF
NA | TRBJ1-1 | TRBV2 | NA | TGTGCCAGCAGACCGCCGACAGGGAACACTGAAGCTTTCTTT | CASRPPTGNTEAFF
once | TRBJ2-6 | TRBV25-1 | NA | TGTGCCAGCAGTGACCCGACGGTCTCTGGGGCCAACGTCCTGACTTTC | CASSDPTVSGANVLTF
NA | TRBJ1-6 | TRBV25-1 | NA | TGTGCCAGCTCACCCGGGTTACAAGCCCTCCACTTT | CASSPGLQALHF
NA | TRBJ2-1 | TRBV7-3 | NA | TGTGCCAGCAGCTTAAATCGAGACAATGAGCAGTTCTTC | CASSLNRDNEQFF